This T cell receptor beta chain originates from a study of patients and donors after allogeneic stem cell transplantation. This clonotype turned up a few times. Each CDR3 protein gets one entry after TCRdb re-called the RT-PCR reads with MiXCR. The sample has approximately 21,000 distinct CDR3 sequences, around 28% seen once. CDR3 length equals 15 residues. The V segment lost 1 base and the J segment 2 bases; nucleotides outside the gene matches: 4. Germline CDR1 and CDR2: LNHNV and YYDKDF (reference sequence). This sequence originates from a human donor who was either an allogeneic HSCT recipient or a stem cell or donor lymphocyte infusion donor (not recorded which). It is not recorded whose cells these are; they may come from a transplant donor. This chain uses TRBV15 with TRBJ2-5, with 7 nucleotides matching TRBD2. The sequenced sample consisted of blood, either unsorted or a sorted T cell fraction (not recorded which). CDR3 DNA: TGTGCCACCAGCAGAGGCGGGGGTGCTCAAGAGACCCAGTACTTC. Amino acid sequence: CATSRGGGAQETQYF.